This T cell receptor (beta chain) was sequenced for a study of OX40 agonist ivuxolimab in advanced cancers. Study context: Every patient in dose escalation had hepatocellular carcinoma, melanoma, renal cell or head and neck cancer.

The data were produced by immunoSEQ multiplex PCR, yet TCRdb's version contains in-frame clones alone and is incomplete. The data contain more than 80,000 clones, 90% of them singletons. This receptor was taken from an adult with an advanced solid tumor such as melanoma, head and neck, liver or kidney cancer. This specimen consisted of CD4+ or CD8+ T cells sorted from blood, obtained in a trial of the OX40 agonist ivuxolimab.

The DNA for the CDR3 is TGTGCCAGCAGCGTAGGATCACTAGCGTTAGATACGCAGTATTTT. Amino acids: CASSVGSLALDTQYF. The chain carries TRBV9 and TRBJ2-3; 7 nucleotides match TRBD2. The CDR3 loop spans 15 amino acids. J gave up 5 bases and V 0 bases, and 6 bases lay outside the gene matches. The germline CDR1 and CDR2 sequences are SGDLS and YYNGEE.